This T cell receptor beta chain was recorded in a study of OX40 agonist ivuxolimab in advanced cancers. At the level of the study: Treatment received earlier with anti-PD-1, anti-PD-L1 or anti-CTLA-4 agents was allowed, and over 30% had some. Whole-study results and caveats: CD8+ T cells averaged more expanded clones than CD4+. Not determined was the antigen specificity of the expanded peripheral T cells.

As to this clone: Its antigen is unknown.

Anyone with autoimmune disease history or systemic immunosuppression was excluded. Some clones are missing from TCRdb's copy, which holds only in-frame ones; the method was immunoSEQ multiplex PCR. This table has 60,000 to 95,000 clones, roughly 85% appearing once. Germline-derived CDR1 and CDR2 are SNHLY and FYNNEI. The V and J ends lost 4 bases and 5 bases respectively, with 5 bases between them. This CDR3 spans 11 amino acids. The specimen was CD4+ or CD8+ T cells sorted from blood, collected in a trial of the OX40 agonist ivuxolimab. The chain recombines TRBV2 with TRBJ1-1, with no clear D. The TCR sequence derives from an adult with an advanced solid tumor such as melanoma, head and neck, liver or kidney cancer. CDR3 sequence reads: CASSVITEAFF. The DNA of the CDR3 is TGTGCCAGCAGTGTGATAACTGAAGCTTTCTTT.